A selection of T cell receptor beta chains follows, all from one sample in a study of tumor and adjacent non-tumor tissue in lung cancer. TCRdb independently ran MiXCR on the multiplex PCR reads; one entry per CDR3 protein. The data show 130,000 or so distinct CDR3 sequences, with 55% to 75% seen just once and 9.5% to 15% held by the top ten. The sample was lung tumor tissue. The receptors stem from a man aged 25 to 40 with non-small cell lung cancer. The CDR3 runs from the conserved cysteine through the conserved F or W. Each record gives: CDR3 protein, CDR3 DNA, V gene, D gene, J gene, clone size. A D gene is named only where the DNA matches it firmly. Clone size, where shown, is once, few, many, or a class for clones that have expanded.

CASSGQGRGQYF,TGTGCCAGCAGCGGACAGGGGCGCGGGCAGTACTTC,TRBV11-1,TRBD1,TRBJ2-7,NA
CTSSSPGQVGETQYF,TGTACCAGCAGCTCCCCGGGACAGGTGGGGGAGACCCAGTACTTC,TRBV5-6,TRBD1,TRBJ2-5,NA
CSARDSAWLEQYF,TGCAGTGCTAGAGATTCCGCCTGGTTGGAGCAGTACTTC,TRBV20-1,NA,TRBJ2-7,many
CSAAGTIGGAYVQYF,TGCAGTGCAGCCGGGACCATCGGTGGAGCCTACGTGCAGTACTTC,TRBV20-1,NA,TRBJ2-7,NA
CASSGPRFRSYNEQLF,TGTGCCAGTAGTGGACCCCGTTTTCGCTCCTACAATGAGCAGCTCTTC,TRBV6-1,NA,TRBJ2-1,NA
CAISLIPGGSYEQYF,TGTGCCATCAGCTTGATTCCGGGCGGTTCCTACGAGCAGTACTTC,TRBV6-5,NA,TRBJ2-7,NA
CASSPGRSEAFF,TGTGCCAGCAGTCCGGGGAGATCTGAAGCTTTCTTT,TRBV12-3/TRBV12-4,NA,TRBJ1-1,many
CASSLWDRFNSPLHF,TGTGCCAGCAGTTTATGGGACAGGTTTAATTCACCCCTCCACTTT,TRBV28,TRBD1,TRBJ1-6,many
CASSFRRGASGELFF,TGTGCCAGCAGCTTTAGAAGGGGCGCCTCCGGGGAGCTGTTTTTT,TRBV5-6,NA,TRBJ2-2,NA
CSARDFRGAYGYTF,TGCAGTGCTAGAGATTTTAGAGGGGCCTATGGCTACACCTTC,TRBV20-1,NA,TRBJ1-2,many
CSAGDTEDTEAFF,TGCAGTGCTGGGGATACAGAAGACACTGAAGCTTTCTTT,TRBV20-1,NA,TRBJ1-1,few
CVSNMVASAGELFF,TGTGTCAGCAATATGGTAGCGAGCGCCGGGGAGCTGTTTTTT,TRBV11-2,NA,TRBJ2-2,NA
CASSYNRGDTDTQYF,TGTGCCAGCAGTTATAACAGGGGAGACACAGATACGCAGTATTTT,TRBV6-2/TRBV6-3,TRBD1,TRBJ2-3,NA
CASSEAVGTSGYEQYF,TGTGCCAGCAGTGAAGCAGTAGGGACTAGCGGATACGAGCAGTACTTC,TRBV6-1,TRBD2,TRBJ2-7,NA
CASSFDGINTGELFF,TGTGCCAGCAGTTTTGACGGGATCAACACCGGGGAGCTGTTTTTT,TRBV12-3/TRBV12-4,NA,TRBJ2-2,few
CASSDRAGPTDTQYF,TGTGCCAGCAGTGACCGAGCGGGGCCCACAGATACGCAGTATTTT,TRBV6-1,TRBD2,TRBJ2-3,many
CARGQGTNTGELFF,TGTGCCCGGGGACAGGGAACGAACACCGGGGAGCTGTTTTTT,TRBV30,TRBD1,TRBJ2-2,NA
CNASSPGGHNEQFF,TGCAATGCTAGTTCCCCCGGGGGGCACAATGAGCAGTTCTTC,TRBV20-1,NA,TRBJ2-1,NA
CASSLWRGETQYF,TGTGCCAGCAGCTTGTGGCGGGGGGAGACCCAGTACTTC,TRBV7-2,TRBD2,TRBJ2-5,few
CASTSGGRLNEQYF,TGTGCCAGCACCTCCGGCGGGAGGCTCAACGAGCAATACTTC,TRBV11-2,TRBD2,TRBJ2-7,NA
CASSLHPTGPTYSDQFF,TGTGCCAGCAGCTTACACCCCACGGGTCCTACCTACAGTGATCAGTTCTTC,TRBV11-1,NA,TRBJ2-1,NA
CASSAAVGQGAGETQYF,TGTGCCAGCAGTGCTGCCGTGGGACAGGGGGCGGGAGAGACCCAGTACTTC,TRBV12-3/TRBV12-4,TRBD1,TRBJ2-5,many
CASSDWTGQNEKLFF,TGTGCCAGCAGCGATTGGACAGGGCAAAATGAAAAACTGTTTTTT,TRBV7-9,TRBD1,TRBJ1-4,NA
CASSFEDAQYF,TGTGCCAGCAGTTTCGAGGATGCCCAGTACTTC,TRBV12-3/TRBV12-4,NA,TRBJ2-5,NA
CASSTRMNTEAFF,TGTGCCAGCAGTACTCGCATGAACACTGAAGCTTTCTTT,TRBV12-3/TRBV12-4,NA,TRBJ1-1,many
CASSLSSDSYNEQFF,TGTGCCAGCAGCTTGTCTAGCGACTCCTACAATGAGCAGTTCTTC,TRBV5-4,NA,TRBJ2-1,NA
CPSSLGGSPINEQFF,TGTCCCAGCAGCTTGGGCGGGAGCCCGATTAATGAGCAGTTCTTC,TRBV5-4,TRBD2,TRBJ2-1,NA
CASSLGDFSGNTIYF,TGCGCCAGCAGCTTGGGGGACTTCTCTGGAAACACCATATATTTT,TRBV5-1,NA,TRBJ1-3,NA
CASSLASGSSIDTQYF,TGCGCCAGCAGCCTAGCTAGCGGTTCTAGCATAGATACGCAGTATTTT,TRBV5-1,TRBD2,TRBJ2-3,NA
CASSPGTGFEKLFF,TGCGCCAGCAGCCCCGGGACAGGGTTTGAAAAACTGTTTTTT,TRBV4-1,TRBD1,TRBJ1-4,many
CASSLGAANTQYF,TGTGCCAGCAGCTTAGGGGCGGCTAATACGCAGTATTTT,TRBV11-2,NA,TRBJ2-3,many
CASSYGDRKNSPLHF,TGTGCCAGCAGTTACGGGGACAGAAAGAATTCACCCCTCCACTTT,TRBV6-6,TRBD1,TRBJ1-6,few
CASSLGGSGDTQYF,TGTGCCAGCAGCTTAGGCGGCTCCGGAGATACGCAGTATTTT,TRBV11-2,NA,TRBJ2-3,many
CSTPQTSGYNEQFF,TGCAGTACCCCTCAGACTAGCGGATACAATGAACAGTTCTTC,TRBV20-1,TRBD2,TRBJ2-1,NA
CASSSSPGGGNTEAFF,TGTGCCAGCTCATCTAGCCCAGGGGGGGGGAACACTGAAGCTTTCTTT,TRBV18,TRBD1,TRBJ1-1,NA
CSVEDLGGTDAQYF,TGCAGCGTTGAAGATCTGGGGGGAACAGATGCGCAGTATTTT,TRBV29-1,NA,TRBJ2-3,NA
CATSDGGAATNEKLFF,TGTGCCACCAGTGATGGGGGAGCTGCAACTAATGAAAAACTGTTTTTT,TRBV24-1,NA,TRBJ1-4,NA
CASSPLTGTDTQYF,TGTGCCAGTAGCCCCCTGACAGGGACAGATACGCAGTATTTT,TRBV11-2,TRBD1,TRBJ2-3,NA
CSAAENNEQFF,TGCAGCGCCGCCGAGAACAATGAGCAGTTCTTC,TRBV29-1,NA,TRBJ2-1,many
CASNSQGYGSAEAFF,TGTGCCAGCAACTCCCAGGGATACGGGAGCGCTGAAGCTTTCTTT,TRBV13,NA,TRBJ1-1,NA
CASNLIDYGYTF,TGTGCCAGCAACTTAATTGACTATGGCTACACCTTC,TRBV11-2,NA,TRBJ1-2,NA
CAIGKTGDETQYF,TGTGCCATCGGAAAGACAGGGGATGAGACCCAGTACTTC,TRBV10-3,TRBD1,TRBJ2-5,NA
CASSLLAGRQGTQYF,TGCGCCAGCAGCTTACTAGCGGGGAGGCAGGGTACGCAGTATTTT,TRBV11-2,TRBD2,TRBJ2-3,NA
CASTYIRYTGRNSPLHF,TGTGCCAGCACCTACATTCGTTACACAGGGCGTAATTCACCCCTCCACTTT,TRBV6-5,NA,TRBJ1-6,many
CASSSDSQGSSYEQYF,TGTGCCAGCAGCTCAGATAGCCAGGGGAGCTCCTACGAACAGTACTTC,TRBV11-2,NA,TRBJ2-7,once
CSVAGGTFHGYTF,TGCAGCGTCGCAGGGGGGACCTTCCATGGCTACACCTTC,TRBV29-1,TRBD1,TRBJ1-2,NA
CASGLRHTYEQYF,TGTGCCAGCGGACTCAGACATACCTACGAGCAGTACTTC,TRBV5-4,NA,TRBJ2-7,many